These T cell receptor beta chains were read from a single sample in a study of blood T cells in healthy people across ages. Each CDR3 protein is one row after TCRdb ran MiXCR on the 5' RACE reads. The sample has 710,000 or so distinct CDR3 sequences, 22% seen once. Input material: blood. The receptors stem from a man in his sixties or seventies in good health. Both conserved end residues are part of each CDR3. The order of the fields is V gene, D gene, J gene, clone size, CDR3 DNA, CDR3 protein. The D gene is left open where the match is weak. Size tells how often a clone was seen (once, few, many) or the class of an expanded clone, and some rows leave it out.

TRBV6-1	.	TRBJ2-5	few	TGTGCCAGCAGTTTCGACAAACCGTTTTGGGAGACCCAGTACTTC	CASSFDKPFWETQYF
TRBV6-6	.	TRBJ2-7	.	TGTGCCAGCAGTTACCTCCCCAAAGCTACCTACGAGCAGTACTTC	CASSYLPKATYEQYF
TRBV27	TRBD2	TRBJ2-2	.	TGTGCCAGCAGGACTGGGACTAGCGGAATGGGTGGGGAGCTGTTTTTT	CASRTGTSGMGGELFF
TRBV11-2	.	TRBJ1-1	.	TGTGCCAGCAGCTTGGGCAGGGGTTTCACTGAAGCTTTCTTT	CASSLGRGFTEAFF
TRBV12-3/TRBV12-4	.	TRBJ2-2	few	TGTGCCAGCCCTCCTTCGAACACCGGGGAGCTGTTTTTT	CASPPSNTGELFF
TRBV12-3/TRBV12-4	TRBD1	TRBJ2-7	.	TGTGCCAGCAGCAGGGCGGACAGGGCAACCTACGAGCAGTACTTC	CASSRADRATYEQYF
TRBV11-1	.	TRBJ2-6	few	TGTGCCAGCAGCTCCGGACATTCTGCTGGGGCCAACGTCCTGACTTTC	CASSSGHSAGANVLTF
TRBV7-9	.	TRBJ2-3	few	TGTGCCAGCAGCTTAATCGCCTCCTCCCAAGATACGCAGTATTTT	CASSLIASSQDTQYF
TRBV5-6	.	TRBJ2-1	many	TGTGCCAGCAGACTATTACAGGGCGTGTATGAGCAGTTCTTC	CASRLLQGVYEQFF
TRBV5-1	.	TRBJ2-3	.	TGCGCCAGCAGCTTGGGGCCGGCATCTGGTTCAGATACGCAGTATTTT	CASSLGPASGSDTQYF
TRBV5-1	TRBD2	TRBJ2-7	.	TGCGCCAGCAGCTTGTTGACTAGCAGGTACGAGCAGTACTTC	CASSLLTSRYEQYF
TRBV27	TRBD1	TRBJ1-1	.	TGTGCCAGCAGTACACAGGGGATTTGGGACACTGAAGCTTTCTTT	CASSTQGIWDTEAFF
TRBV24-1	TRBD2	TRBJ2-3	.	TGTGCCACCGGCTTAGCGGGGGGCTCCACAGATACGCAGTATTTT	CATGLAGGSTDTQYF
TRBV18	.	TRBJ2-7	.	TGTGCCAGCTCACCAGAATTTGGGGGTTACGAGCAGTACTTC	CASSPEFGGYEQYF
TRBV29-1	TRBD1	TRBJ2-5	few	TGCAGCCACCTTAGACAGGGGGAGACCCAGTACTTC	CSHLRQGETQYF
TRBV29-1	.	TRBJ2-2	many	TGCAGCGTTCTCAGCCAAACCGGGGAGCTGTTTTTT	CSVLSQTGELFF
TRBV10-3	.	TRBJ2-5	few	TGTGCCATCAGTGAGCCCCCCTTAGAAGAGACCCAGTACTTC	CAISEPPLEETQYF
TRBV6-4	TRBD1	TRBJ2-3	.	TGTGCCAGCAGTGCCACCGGGACAGCTAACACAGATACGCAGTATTTT	CASSATGTANTDTQYF
TRBV4-1	.	TRBJ1-5	few	TGCGCCAGCAGCCAAGACATGAATCAGCCCCAGCATTTT	CASSQDMNQPQHF
TRBV28	.	TRBJ2-3	few	TGTGCCAGCAGTTTCCGGCCAGGGCGTGGGGTAGATACGCAGTATTTT	CASSFRPGRGVDTQYF
TRBV7-2	.	TRBJ1-2	few	TGTGCCAGCAGCTTAGGTACAGGGTACTATGGCTACACCTTC	CASSLGTGYYGYTF
TRBV6-5	.	TRBJ1-2	few	TGTGCCAGCAGTTCCCGAAACCCAGGGATTTATGGCTACACCTTC	CASSSRNPGIYGYTF
TRBV28	.	TRBJ2-3	.	TGTGCCAGCAGTTTAATGGGGAATACGCAGTATTTT	CASSLMGNTQYF
TRBV19	.	TRBJ1-1	few	TGTGCCAGTAGTATAGCCCTCAATAACTTGAACACTGAAGCTTTCTTT	CASSIALNNLNTEAFF
TRBV20-1	.	TRBJ1-3	.	TGCAGTGCTAGAGTAGGGGTCTCCTCTGGAAACACCATATATTTT	CSARVGVSSGNTIYF
TRBV5-1	.	TRBJ2-3	many	TGCGCCAGCAGCTGGGACTCCACAGATACGCAGTATTTT	CASSWDSTDTQYF
TRBV9	.	TRBJ2-5	.	TGTGCCAGCAGCGTTGGTGGAGCACAAGAGACCCAGTACTTC	CASSVGGAQETQYF
TRBV4-1	.	TRBJ2-3	few	TGCGCCAGCAGCCAAGGGATCGGTAGCGGAGATACGCAGTATTTT	CASSQGIGSGDTQYF
TRBV28	.	TRBJ1-1	.	TGTGCCAGCACCCTGGGGACGGGAGGAAGCACTGAAGCTTTCTTT	CASTLGTGGSTEAFF
TRBV2	TRBD2	TRBJ2-3	few	TGTGCCAGCAGTGAGGGACTAGCGGGAGCCCCTACGCAGTATTTT	CASSEGLAGAPTQYF
TRBV9	.	TRBJ2-1	.	TGTGCCAGCAGCGGGGACATAGACAATGAGCAGTTCTTC	CASSGDIDNEQFF
TRBV19	.	TRBJ2-1	.	TGTGCCAGTAGTATAGTGGCAGGCGTGGGCAATGAGCAGTTCTTC	CASSIVAGVGNEQFF
TRBV7-2	TRBD2	TRBJ2-3	few	TGTGCCAGCAGCTTTACTAGCGGGAACACAGATACGCAGTATTTT	CASSFTSGNTDTQYF
TRBV12-3/TRBV12-4	.	TRBJ1-2	.	TGTGCCAGCAGTGTATACCGAGCGGGCTACACCTTC	CASSVYRAGYTF
TRBV5-1	TRBD2	TRBJ2-3	few	TGCGCCAGCAACTTACGGGGGGGGACCTCAGATACGCAGTATTTT	CASNLRGGTSDTQYF
TRBV21-1	.	TRBJ2-1	.	TGTGCCAGCAGCAAAAGGCCCCCCTTCTCCTCCGGGGGAATCTGTGAGCAGTTCTTC	CASSKRPPFSSGGICEQFF
TRBV12-3/TRBV12-4	.	TRBJ2-3	.	TGTGCCAGCACCCTAGGGGACCTGACTAGTTCTTTT	CASTLGDLTSSF
TRBV12-3/TRBV12-4	TRBD1	TRBJ1-5	.	TGTGCCAGCAGCCAAACAGGGGGCGGGCAGCCCCAGCATTTT	CASSQTGGGQPQHF
TRBV7-8	.	TRBJ1-2	once	TGTGCCAGCAGCCTGACCAGGGGTAACTATGGCTACACCTTC	CASSLTRGNYGYTF
TRBV21-1	.	TRBJ2-5	.	TGTGCCAGCAGCATAACGACAGGGACCCCTTGGACCCAGTACTTC	CASSITTGTPWTQYF
TRBV15	.	TRBJ1-1	.	TGTGCCACCAGCAGAGAGGTAGACACTGAAGCTTTCTTT	CATSREVDTEAFF
TRBV6-1	TRBD2	TRBJ2-3	.	TGTGCCAGCAGTGATGGCGGGGGGGTTTTAGGGACAGATACGCAGTATTTT	CASSDGGGVLGTDTQYF
TRBV7-9	.	TRBJ1-2	few	TGTGCCAGCAGCCCGCTTACACACCGTCATGGCTACACCTTC	CASSPLTHRHGYTF
TRBV7-9	.	TRBJ1-1	few	TGTGCCACCATCCAGGGATTCAACACTGAAGCTTTCTTT	CATIQGFNTEAFF
TRBV20-1	.	TRBJ1-1	few	TGCAGTGCCCGGGCGGTGAACACTGAAGCTTTCTTT	CSARAVNTEAFF
TRBV7-2	.	TRBJ1-5	few	TGTGCCAGCAGCCTGTCGAGGAGTGATCAGCCCCAGCATTTT	CASSLSRSDQPQHF
TRBV27	.	TRBJ2-7	few	TGTGCCAGCAGTTTTTCTTTGCAGAGAGCCTACGAGCAGTACTTC	CASSFSLQRAYEQYF
TRBV12-3/TRBV12-4	TRBD2	TRBJ2-1	.	TGTGCCAGCAAACCGGGACTAGGCGCCCCCGCGTACAATGAGCAGTTCTTC	CASKPGLGAPAYNEQFF
TRBV30	TRBD1	TRBJ2-3	.	TGTGCCTGGAGTCTGGGACAGGGGATCACAGATACGCAGTATTTT	CAWSLGQGITDTQYF
TRBV9	.	TRBJ1-3	.	TGTGCCAGCAGCGTAGACTCTGGAAACACCATATATTTT	CASSVDSGNTIYF
TRBV5-1	.	TRBJ2-7	.	TGCGCCAGCAGCTTTCAGGCAGGGAGTCCCTACGAGCAGTACTTC	CASSFQAGSPYEQYF
TRBV28	.	TRBJ1-2	few	TGTGCCAGCAGAACAGGGACCTACTATGGCTACACCTTC	CASRTGTYYGYTF